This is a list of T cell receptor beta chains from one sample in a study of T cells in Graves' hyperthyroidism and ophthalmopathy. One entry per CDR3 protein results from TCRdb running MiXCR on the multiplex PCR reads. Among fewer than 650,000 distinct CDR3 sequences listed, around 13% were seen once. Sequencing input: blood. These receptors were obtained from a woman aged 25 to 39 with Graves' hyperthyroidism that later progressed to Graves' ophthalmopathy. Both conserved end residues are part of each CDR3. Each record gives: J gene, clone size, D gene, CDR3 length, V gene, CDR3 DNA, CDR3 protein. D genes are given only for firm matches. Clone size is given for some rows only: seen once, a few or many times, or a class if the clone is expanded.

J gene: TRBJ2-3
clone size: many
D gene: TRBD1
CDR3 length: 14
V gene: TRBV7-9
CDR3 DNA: TGTGCCAGCAGCCTCGGACAGGGTCAAGATACGCAGTATTTT
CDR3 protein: CASSLGQGQDTQYF

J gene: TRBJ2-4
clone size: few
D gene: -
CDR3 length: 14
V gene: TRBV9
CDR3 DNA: TGTGCCAGCAGCGGGACGGCTAGCTCAATGGTCCCGTACTTC
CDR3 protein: CASSGTASSMVPYF

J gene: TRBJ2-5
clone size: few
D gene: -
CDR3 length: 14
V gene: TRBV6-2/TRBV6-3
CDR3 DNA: TGTGCCAGCAGTTACTCGGAGCCCCAAGAGACCCAGTACTTC
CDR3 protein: CASSYSEPQETQYF

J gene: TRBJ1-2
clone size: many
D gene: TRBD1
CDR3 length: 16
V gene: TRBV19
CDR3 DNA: TGTGCCAGTCAAGAAGGGACAGGGACCTCTTACTATGGCTACACCTTC
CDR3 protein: CASQEGTGTSYYGYTF

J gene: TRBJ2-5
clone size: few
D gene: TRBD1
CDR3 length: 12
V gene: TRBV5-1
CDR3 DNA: TGCGCCAGCGGGACAGAACAAGAGACCCAGTACTTC
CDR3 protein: CASGTEQETQYF

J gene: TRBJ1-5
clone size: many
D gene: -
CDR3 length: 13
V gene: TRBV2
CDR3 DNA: TGTGCCAGCAGTGCGCAGGGGTACCAGCCCCAGCATTTT
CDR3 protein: CASSAQGYQPQHF

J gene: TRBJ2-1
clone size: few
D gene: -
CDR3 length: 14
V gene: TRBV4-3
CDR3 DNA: TGCGCCAGCAGCCAACGGTTATCCTACAATGAGCAGTTCTTC
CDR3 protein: CASSQRLSYNEQFF

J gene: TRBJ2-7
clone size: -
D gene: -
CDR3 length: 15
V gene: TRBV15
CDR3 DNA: TGTGCCACCAGCAGAGATCTGGGAGGATCCTACGAGCAGTACTTC
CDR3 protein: CATSRDLGGSYEQYF

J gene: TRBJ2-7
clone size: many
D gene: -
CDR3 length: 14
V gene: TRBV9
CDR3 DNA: TGTGCCAGCAGCGTAGCCTGGACAAGCTACGAGCAGTACTTC
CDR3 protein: CASSVAWTSYEQYF

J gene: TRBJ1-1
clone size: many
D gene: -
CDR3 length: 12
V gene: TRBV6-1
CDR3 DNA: TGTGCCAGCACAGGGAGGAACACTGAAGCTTTCTTT
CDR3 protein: CASTGRNTEAFF

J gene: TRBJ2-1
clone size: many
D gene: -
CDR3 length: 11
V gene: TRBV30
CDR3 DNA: TGTGCCTGGAGTTGGAACAATGAGCAGTTCTTC
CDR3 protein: CAWSWNNEQFF

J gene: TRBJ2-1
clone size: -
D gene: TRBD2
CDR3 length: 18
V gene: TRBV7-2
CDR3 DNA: TGTGCCAGCAGCTTAGGAGCCGATCCGGGAGGGCGTCTGAGGGAGCAGTTCTTC
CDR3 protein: CASSLGADPGGRLREQFF

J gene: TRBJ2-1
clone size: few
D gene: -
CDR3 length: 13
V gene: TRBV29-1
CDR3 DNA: TGCAGCGTTGACTGGAGCTCCTACAATGAGCAGTTCTTC
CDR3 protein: CSVDWSSYNEQFF

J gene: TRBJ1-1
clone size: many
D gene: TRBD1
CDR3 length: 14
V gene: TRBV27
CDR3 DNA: TGTGCCAGCAGGACAGGGGCTCGACCTGCTGAAGCTTTCTTT
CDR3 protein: CASRTGARPAEAFF

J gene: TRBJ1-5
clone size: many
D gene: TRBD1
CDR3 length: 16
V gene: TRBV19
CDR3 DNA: TGTGCCAGTAGTATAGTGGGACAGGGGGGGAATCAGCCCCAGCATTTT
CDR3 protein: CASSIVGQGGNQPQHF

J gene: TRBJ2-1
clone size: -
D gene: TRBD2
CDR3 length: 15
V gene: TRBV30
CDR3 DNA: TGTGCCTGGAGTCACGGGTCTAGCGGGAGCAATGAGCAGTTCTTC
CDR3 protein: CAWSHGSSGSNEQFF

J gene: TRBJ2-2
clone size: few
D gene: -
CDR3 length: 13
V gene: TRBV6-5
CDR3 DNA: TGTGCCAGCAGTTCTCCAGCTCCCGGGGAGCTGTTTTTT
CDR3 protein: CASSSPAPGELFF

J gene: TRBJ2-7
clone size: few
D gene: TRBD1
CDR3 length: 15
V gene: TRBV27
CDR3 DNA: TGTGCCAGCAGCCATCCGGGACAGGGAACCTACGAGCAGTACTTC
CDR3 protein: CASSHPGQGTYEQYF

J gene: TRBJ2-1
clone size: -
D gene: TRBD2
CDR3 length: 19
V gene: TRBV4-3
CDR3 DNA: TGCGCCAGCAGCCAAGATATAATTCTAGCGGGAGAGCAAGAGAATGAGCAGTTCTTC
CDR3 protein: CASSQDIILAGEQENEQFF

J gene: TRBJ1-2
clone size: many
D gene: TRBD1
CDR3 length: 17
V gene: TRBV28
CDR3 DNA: TGTGCCAGCATCCCCTCCGGGACAGGGCGTACTAACTATGGCTACACCTTC
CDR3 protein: CASIPSGTGRTNYGYTF

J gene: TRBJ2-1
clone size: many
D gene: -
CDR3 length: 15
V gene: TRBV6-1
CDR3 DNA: TGTGCCAGCAGTAACCCTGGGGGCAGGGGTTATGAGCAGTTCTTC
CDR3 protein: CASSNPGGRGYEQFF

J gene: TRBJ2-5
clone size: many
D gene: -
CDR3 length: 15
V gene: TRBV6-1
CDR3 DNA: TGTGCCAGCAGTTACCCAGGCTGGGGAGCCGGGACCCAGTACTTC
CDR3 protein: CASSYPGWGAGTQYF

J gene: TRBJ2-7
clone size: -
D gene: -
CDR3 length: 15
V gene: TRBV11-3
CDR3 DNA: TGTGCCAGCAGCCTCGGCTGGGACACCTCCTACGAGCAGTACTTC
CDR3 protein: CASSLGWDTSYEQYF

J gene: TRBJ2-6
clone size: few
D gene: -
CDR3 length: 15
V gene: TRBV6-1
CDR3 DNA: TGTGCCAGCCGTCCGGGTTTGTCTGGGGCCAACGTCCTGACTTTC
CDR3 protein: CASRPGLSGANVLTF

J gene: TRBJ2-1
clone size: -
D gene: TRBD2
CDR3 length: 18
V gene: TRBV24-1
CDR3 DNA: TGTGCCACCAGTGATCCCCTGAACCTAGCGGGAGATCACAATGAGCAGTTCTTC
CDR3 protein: CATSDPLNLAGDHNEQFF

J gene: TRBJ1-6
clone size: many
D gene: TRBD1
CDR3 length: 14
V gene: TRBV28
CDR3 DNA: TGTGCCAGCAGTTTACGACAGGGACTCGTACCCCTCCACTTT
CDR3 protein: CASSLRQGLVPLHF

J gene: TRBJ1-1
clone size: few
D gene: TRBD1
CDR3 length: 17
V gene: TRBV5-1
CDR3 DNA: TGCGCCAGCAGCTCTCATCCCCTCGGGACAGGGGACACTGAAGCTTTCTTT
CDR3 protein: CASSSHPLGTGDTEAFF

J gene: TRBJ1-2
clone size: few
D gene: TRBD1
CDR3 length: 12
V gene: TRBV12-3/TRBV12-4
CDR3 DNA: TGTGCCAGCTGGGGGACAGGGCTCGGCTACACCTTC
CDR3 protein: CASWGTGLGYTF

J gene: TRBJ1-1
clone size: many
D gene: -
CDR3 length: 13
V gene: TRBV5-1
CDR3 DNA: TGCGCCAGCAGCCTGGACGCCACCCGCGGGGCTTTCTTT
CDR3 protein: CASSLDATRGAFF

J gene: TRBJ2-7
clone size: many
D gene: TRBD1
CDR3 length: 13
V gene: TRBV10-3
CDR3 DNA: TGTGCCATTAGTTCCGGGACAGTTTACGAGCAGTACTTC
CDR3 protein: CAISSGTVYEQYF

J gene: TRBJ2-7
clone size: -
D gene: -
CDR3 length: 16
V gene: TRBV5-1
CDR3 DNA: TGCGCCAGCAGCTTGGGGGTGGGGGCAAGCTCCTACGAGCAGTACTTC
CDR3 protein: CASSLGVGASSYEQYF

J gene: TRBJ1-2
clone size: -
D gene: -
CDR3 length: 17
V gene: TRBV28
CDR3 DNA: TGTGCCAGCAGCCAACCTCGGCCGGGGGATAGGAACTATGGCTACACCTTC
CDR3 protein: CASSQPRPGDRNYGYTF

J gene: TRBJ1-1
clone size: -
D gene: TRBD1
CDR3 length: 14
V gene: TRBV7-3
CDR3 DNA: TGTGCCAGCAGCTCCCGACAGGGGGACACTGAAGCTTTCTTT
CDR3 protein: CASSSRQGDTEAFF

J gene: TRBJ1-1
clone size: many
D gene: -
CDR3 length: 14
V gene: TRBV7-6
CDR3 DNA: TGTGCCAGCAAGTCAGGGACTGAGAACACTGAAGCTTTCTTT
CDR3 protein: CASKSGTENTEAFF

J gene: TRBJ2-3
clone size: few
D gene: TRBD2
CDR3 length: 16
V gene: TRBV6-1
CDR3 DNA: TGTGCCACTGGGATCGTGACTAGCGGCTTCACAGATACGCAGTATTTT
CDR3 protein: CATGIVTSGFTDTQYF

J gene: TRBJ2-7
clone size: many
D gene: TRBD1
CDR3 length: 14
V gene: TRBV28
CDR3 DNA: TGTGCCAGCAGTAGAACAGGGGGCAGGTACGAGCAGTACTTC
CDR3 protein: CASSRTGGRYEQYF

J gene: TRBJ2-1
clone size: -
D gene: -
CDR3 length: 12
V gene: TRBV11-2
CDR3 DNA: TGTGCCAGCAGCTGGGCCTTCAATGAGCAGTTCTTC
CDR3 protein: CASSWAFNEQFF

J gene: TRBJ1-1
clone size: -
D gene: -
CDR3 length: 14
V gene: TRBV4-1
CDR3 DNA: TGCGCCAGCAGCCAAGAAGGGGGAATCGGAAAAGCTTTCTTT
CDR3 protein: CASSQEGGIGKAFF

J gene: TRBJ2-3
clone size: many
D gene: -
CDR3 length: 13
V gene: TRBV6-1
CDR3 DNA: TGTGCCAGCAGAACGGCTAGCACAGATACGCAGTATTTT
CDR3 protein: CASRTASTDTQYF

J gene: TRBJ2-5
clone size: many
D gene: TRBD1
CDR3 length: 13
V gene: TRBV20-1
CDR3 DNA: TGCAGTGCTCCGGACAGGGTAGGGGAGACCCAGTACTTC
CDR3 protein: CSAPDRVGETQYF